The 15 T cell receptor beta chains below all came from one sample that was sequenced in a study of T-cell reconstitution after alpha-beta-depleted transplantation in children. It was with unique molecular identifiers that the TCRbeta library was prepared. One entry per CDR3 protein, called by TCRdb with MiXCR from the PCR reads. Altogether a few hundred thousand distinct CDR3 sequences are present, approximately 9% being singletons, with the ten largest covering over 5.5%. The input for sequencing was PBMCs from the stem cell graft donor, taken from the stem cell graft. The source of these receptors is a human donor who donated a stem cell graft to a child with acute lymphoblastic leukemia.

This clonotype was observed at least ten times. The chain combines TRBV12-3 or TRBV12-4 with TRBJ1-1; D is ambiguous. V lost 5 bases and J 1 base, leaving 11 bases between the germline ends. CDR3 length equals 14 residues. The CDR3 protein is CASSPRRANTEAFF. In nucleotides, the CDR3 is TGTGCCAGCAGTCCCCGGAGGGCGAACACTGAAGCTTTCTTT.

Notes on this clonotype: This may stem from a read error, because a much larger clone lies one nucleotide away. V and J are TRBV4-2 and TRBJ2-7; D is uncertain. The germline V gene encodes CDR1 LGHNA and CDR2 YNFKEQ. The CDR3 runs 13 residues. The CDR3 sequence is CGSSQDVSSVQYF. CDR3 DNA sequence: TGTGGCAGCAGCCAAGATGTCTCCTCGGTGCAGTACTTC.

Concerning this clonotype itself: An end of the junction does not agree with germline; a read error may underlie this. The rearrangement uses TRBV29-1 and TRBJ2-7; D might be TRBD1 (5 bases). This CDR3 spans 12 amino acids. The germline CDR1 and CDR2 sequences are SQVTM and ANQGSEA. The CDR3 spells CSGSTGSYEQYF. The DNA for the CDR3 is TGCAGCGGATCAACAGGATCCTACGAACAGTACTTC.

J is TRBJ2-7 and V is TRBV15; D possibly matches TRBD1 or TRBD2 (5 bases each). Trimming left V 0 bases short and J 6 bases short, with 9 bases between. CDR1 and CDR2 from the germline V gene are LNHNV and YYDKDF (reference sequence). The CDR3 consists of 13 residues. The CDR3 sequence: CATSREWGSEQYF. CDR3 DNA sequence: TGTGCCACCAGCAGAGAGTGGGGGTCCGAGCAGTACTTC.

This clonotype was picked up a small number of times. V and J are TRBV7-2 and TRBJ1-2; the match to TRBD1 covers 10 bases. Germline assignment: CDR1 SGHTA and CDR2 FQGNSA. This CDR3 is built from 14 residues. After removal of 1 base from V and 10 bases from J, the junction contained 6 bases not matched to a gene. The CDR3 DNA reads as TGTGCCAGCAGCTTAGTCGGGACAGGGGCGACCTACACCTTC. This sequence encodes CASSLVGTGATYTF.

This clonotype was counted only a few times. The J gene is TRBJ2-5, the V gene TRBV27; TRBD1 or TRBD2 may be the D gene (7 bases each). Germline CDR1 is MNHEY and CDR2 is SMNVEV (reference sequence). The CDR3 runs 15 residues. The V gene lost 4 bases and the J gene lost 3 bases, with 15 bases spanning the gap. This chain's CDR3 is CASSSSTGREETQYF. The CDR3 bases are TGTGCCAGCAGTTCATCGACAGGGAGGGAAGAGACCCAGTACTTC.

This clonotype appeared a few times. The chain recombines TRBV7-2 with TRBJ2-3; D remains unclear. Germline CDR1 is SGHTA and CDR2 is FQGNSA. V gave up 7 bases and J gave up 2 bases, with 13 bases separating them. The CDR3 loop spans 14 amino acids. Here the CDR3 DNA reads TGTGCCAGCATGGGCACTACTCCCACAGATACGCAGTATTTT. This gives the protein CASMGTTPTDTQYF.

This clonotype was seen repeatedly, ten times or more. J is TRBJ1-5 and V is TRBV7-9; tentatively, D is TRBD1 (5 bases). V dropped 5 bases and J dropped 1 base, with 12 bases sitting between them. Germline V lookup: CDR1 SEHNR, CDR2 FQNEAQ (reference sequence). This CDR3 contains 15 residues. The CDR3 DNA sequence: TGTGCCAGCAGCCCGGGGGGGGGAAGCAATCAGCCCCAGCATTTT. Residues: CASSPGGGSNQPQHF. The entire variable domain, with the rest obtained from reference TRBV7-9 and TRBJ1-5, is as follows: DTGVSQNPRHKITKRGQNVTFRCDPISEHNRLYWYRQTLGQGPEFLTYFQNEAQLEKSRLLSDRFSAERPKGSFSTLEIQRTEQGDSAMYLCASSPGGGSNQPQHFGDGTRLSIL.

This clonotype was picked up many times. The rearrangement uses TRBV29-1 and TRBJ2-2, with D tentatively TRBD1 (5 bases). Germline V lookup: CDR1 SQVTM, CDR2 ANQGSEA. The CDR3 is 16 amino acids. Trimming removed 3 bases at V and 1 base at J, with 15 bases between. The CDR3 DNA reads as TGCAGCGTTGAGGGGCGCGGCCAGGAGAACACCGGGGAGCTGTTTTTT. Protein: CSVEGRGQENTGELFF.

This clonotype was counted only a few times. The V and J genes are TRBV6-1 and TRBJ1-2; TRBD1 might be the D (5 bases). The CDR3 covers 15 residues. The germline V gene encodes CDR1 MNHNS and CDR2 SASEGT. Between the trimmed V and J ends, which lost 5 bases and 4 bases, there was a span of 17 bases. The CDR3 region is CASSPGGGPGYGYTF. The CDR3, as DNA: TGTGCCAGCAGTCCAGGCGGGGGTCCAGGCTATGGCTACACCTTC.

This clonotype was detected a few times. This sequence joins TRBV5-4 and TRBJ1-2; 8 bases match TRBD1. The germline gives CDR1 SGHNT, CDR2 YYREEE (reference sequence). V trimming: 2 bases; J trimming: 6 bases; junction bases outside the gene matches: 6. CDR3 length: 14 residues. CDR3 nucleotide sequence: TGTGCCAGCAGCTTTGGACAGGGTATCGATGGCTACACCTTC. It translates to CASSFGQGIDGYTF.

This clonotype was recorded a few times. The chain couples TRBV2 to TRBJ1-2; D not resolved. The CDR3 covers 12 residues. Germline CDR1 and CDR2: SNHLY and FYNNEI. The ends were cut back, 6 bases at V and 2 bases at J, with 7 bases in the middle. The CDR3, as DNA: TGTGCCAGCAGCAACATAAACTATGGCTACACCTTC. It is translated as CASSNINYGYTF.

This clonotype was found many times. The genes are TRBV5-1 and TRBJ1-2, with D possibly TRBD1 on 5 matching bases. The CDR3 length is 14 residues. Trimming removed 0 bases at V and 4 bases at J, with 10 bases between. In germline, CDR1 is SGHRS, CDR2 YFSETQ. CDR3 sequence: CASSLDGTSYGYTF. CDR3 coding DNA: TGCGCCAGCAGCTTGGACGGGACCAGCTATGGCTACACCTTC.

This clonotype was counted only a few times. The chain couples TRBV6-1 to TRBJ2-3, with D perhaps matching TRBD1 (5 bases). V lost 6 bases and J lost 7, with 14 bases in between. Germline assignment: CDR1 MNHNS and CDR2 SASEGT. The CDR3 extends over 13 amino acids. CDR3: CASRGSGHYTQYF. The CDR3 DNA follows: TGTGCCAGCAGAGGGTCAGGACACTATACGCAGTATTTT.

The CDR3 coding sequence is TGTGCCAGCAGCTTAGATAGCGGGGGCTACAATGAGCAGTTCTTC. Amino acids: CASSLDSGGYNEQFF. V is TRBV7-2 and J is TRBJ2-1, with 9 bases identical to TRBD2. Germline CDR1 SGHTA, CDR2 FQGNSA. The CDR3 runs to 15 residues. With 1 base clipped from V and 3 bases from J, the junction kept 1 base outside the gene matches.